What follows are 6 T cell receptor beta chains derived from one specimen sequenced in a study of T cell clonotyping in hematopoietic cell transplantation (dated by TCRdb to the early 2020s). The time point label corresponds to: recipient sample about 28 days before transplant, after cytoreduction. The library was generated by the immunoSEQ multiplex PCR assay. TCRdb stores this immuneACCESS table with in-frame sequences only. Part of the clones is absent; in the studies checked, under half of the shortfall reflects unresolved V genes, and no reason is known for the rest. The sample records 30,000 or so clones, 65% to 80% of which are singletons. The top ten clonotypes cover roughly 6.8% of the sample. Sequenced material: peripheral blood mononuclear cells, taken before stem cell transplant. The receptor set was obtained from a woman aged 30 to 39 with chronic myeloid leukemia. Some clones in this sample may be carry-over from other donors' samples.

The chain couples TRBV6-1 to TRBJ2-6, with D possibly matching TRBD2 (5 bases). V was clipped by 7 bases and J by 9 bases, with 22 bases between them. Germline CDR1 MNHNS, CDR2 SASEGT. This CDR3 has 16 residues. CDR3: CASNEGKVFRVNVLTF. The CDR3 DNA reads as TGTGCCAGCAATGAGGGAAAAGTATTTAGGGTCAACGTCCTGACTTTC.

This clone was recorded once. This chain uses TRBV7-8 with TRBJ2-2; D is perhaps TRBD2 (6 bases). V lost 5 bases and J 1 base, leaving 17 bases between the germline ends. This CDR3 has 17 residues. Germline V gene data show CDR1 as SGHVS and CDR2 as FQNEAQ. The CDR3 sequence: CASSPRIADMNTGELFF. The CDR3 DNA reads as TGTGCCAGCAGCCCTCGAATAGCGGACATGAACACCGGGGAGCTGTTTTTT.

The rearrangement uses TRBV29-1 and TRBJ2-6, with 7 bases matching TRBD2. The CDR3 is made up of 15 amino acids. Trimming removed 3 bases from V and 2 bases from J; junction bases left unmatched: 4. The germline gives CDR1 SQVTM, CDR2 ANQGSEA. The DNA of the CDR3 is TGCAGCGTTGAGGGGCGGGGGACTGGGGCCAACGTCCTGACTTTC. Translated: CSVEGRGTGANVLTF.

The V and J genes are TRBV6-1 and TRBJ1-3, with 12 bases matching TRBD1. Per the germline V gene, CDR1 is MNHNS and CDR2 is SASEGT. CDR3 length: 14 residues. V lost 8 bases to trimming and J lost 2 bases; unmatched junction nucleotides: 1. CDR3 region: CASGDRGPGNTIYF. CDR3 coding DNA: TGTGCCAGCGGGGACAGGGGGCCTGGAAACACCATATATTTT.

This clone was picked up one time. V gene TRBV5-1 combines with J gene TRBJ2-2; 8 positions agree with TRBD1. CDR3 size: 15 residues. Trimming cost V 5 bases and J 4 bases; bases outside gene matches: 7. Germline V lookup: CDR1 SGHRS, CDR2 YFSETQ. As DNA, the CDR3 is TGCGCCAGCAGGGTGCCAGGGGGCCTCACCGGGGAGCTGTTTTTT. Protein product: CASRVPGGLTGELFF.

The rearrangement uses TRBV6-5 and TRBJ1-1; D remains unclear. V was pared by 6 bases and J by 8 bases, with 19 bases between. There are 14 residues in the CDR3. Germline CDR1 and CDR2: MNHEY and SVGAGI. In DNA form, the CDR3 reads TGTGCCAGCAGCCGGACGTTTGACAAAAACGAAGCTTTCTTT. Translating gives CASSRTFDKNEAFF.